This T cell receptor beta chain was found in a study of cytotoxic CD8 clonotypes in ibrutinib-treated CLL. On the study more broadly: IGHV unmutated under 18; relapsed/refractory 11; treatment-naive over 14. Study-wide findings and caveats: Clonality climbed at ibrutinib response, then dropped toward baseline at progression. Rare overall, public clonotypes shrank or held steady under therapy.

The CDR3 loop spans 12 amino acids. Germline CDR1 reads LNHNV; CDR2 reads YYDKDF (reference sequence). V was pared by 0 bases and J by 7 bases, with 3 bases between. Libraries were prepared by immunoSEQ multiplex PCR; TCRdb keeps only in-frame clonotypes and omits some of them. The sample holds about 140,000 clones, over 75% seen once. Of note for this clone: The target antigen is unknown.

Cryopreserved PBMCs supplied about 1.9 micrograms of genomic DNA for TCR beta libraries. The chain has TRBV15 and TRBJ2-2; D remains ambiguous. The starting material was PBMCs, obtained after 36 months of ibrutinib treatment. This sequence originates from a human donor with chronic lymphocytic leukemia. The CDR3: CATSREIGELFF. CDR3 nucleotide sequence: TGTGCCACCAGCAGAGAAATCGGGGAGCTGTTTTTT. Together with reference TRBV15 and TRBJ2-2, the CDR3 gives the full variable domain: DAMVIQNPRYQVTQFGKPVTLSCSQTLNHNVMYWYQQKSSQAPKLLFHYYDKDFNNEADTPDNFQSRRPNTSFCFLDIRSPGLGDTAMYLCATSREIGELFFGEGSRLTVL.